This TCR beta chain was documented in a study of cytomegalovirus exposure and HLA in healthy donors. The CDR3 extends over 16 amino acids. Germline trimming cut 3 bases from V and 0 bases from J; bases unmatched to any gene: 8. CDR1 and CDR2 (germline): SGHNT, YYREEE (reference sequence). Primers for the PCR totalled 60 Vbeta and 13 Jbeta. Using immunoSEQ multiplex PCR, the repertoire was profiled, and TCRdb retains in-frame clones only, with some absent. The ten most abundant clones cover about 2% of a sample with approximately 120,000 clones. The J gene is TRBJ2-7, the V gene TRBV5-4; 8 nucleotides line up with TRBD1. Sequencing was performed on PBMCs. The TCR comes from a man aged 40-50 years in good health and CMV-seronegative. The CDR3 loop is CASSSDAGGASYEQYF. CDR3 coding DNA: TGTGCCAGCAGCTCGGATGCAGGGGGCGCCTCCTACGAGCAGTACTTC.